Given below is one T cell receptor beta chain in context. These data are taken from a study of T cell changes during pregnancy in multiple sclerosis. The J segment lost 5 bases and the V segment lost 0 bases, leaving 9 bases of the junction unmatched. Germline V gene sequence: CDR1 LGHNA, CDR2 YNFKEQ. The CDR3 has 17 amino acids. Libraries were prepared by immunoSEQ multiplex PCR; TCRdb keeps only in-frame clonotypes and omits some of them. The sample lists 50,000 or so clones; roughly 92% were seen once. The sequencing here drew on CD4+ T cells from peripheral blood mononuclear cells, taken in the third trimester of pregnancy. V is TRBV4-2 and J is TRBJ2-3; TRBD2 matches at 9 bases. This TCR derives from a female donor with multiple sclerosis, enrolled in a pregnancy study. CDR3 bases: TGTGCCAGCAGCCAAGATATCGCGGGGGGGCTGATAGATACGCAGTATTTT. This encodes CASSQDIAGGLIDTQYF.